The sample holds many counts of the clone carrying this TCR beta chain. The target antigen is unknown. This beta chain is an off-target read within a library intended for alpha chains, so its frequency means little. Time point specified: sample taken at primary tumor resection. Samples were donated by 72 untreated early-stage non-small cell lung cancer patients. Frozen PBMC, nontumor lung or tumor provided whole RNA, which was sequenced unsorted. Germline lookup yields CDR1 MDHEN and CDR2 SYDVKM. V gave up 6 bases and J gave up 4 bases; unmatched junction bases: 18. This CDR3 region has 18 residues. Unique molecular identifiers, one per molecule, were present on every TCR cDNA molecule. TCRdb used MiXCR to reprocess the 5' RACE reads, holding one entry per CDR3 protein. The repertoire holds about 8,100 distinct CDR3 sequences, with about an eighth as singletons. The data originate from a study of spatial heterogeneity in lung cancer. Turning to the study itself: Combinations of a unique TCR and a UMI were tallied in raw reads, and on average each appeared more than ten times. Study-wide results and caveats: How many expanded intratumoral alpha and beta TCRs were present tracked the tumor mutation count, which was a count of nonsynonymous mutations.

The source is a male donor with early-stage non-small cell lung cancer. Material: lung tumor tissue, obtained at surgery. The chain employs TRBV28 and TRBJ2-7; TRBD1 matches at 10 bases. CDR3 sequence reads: CASSVLTELTGGAYEQYF. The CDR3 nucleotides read TGTGCCAGCAGCGTACTTACCGAACTGACAGGGGGCGCGTACGAGCAGTACTTC.